This T cell receptor beta chain is drawn from a study of regulatory T cells in long-lasting Graves disease. Study-wide context: Prior antithyroid drug treatment in newly diagnosed Graves' patients lasted under 3 months. General study points: TRBV28 was favored in persistent disease, as were TRBJ1-2 and TRBJ2-5. Sharing of public clonotypes was greater in persistent patients (about 2,500) than in new patients (around 1,000).

According to the study, TCR beta libraries were built with iRepertoire HTBI primers and CDR3-region Arm-PCR. TCRdb re-analysed the multiplex PCR reads in MiXCR, keeping a single row per CDR3 protein. In the table there are 400,000 to 500,000 distinct CDR3 sequences, about 15% of which are singletons. Stated time point: newly diagnosed GD, antithyroid drugs for less than 3 months. The authors made the TCR library using RNA they extracted from PBMCs. This clonotype was seen repeatedly, ten times or more. Its antigen is unknown. V lost 5 bases, J lost 4 bases, and 11 bases stayed unmatched. The CDR3 runs to 17 residues. Germline CDR1 PRHDT, CDR2 FYEKMQ (reference sequence). These data were also filed under a second study, of T cells in Graves' hyperthyroidism and ophthalmopathy. This second study says: The study used the HTBI primer set for a first-round RT-PCR of the TCR CDR3.

The sequence was obtained from a woman between 50 and 59 years old with Graves disease. The specimen comprised peripheral blood mononuclear cells (PBMCs), sampled at new diagnosis, from a patient treated with antithyroid drugs. The V call is TRBV13, the J call TRBJ2-3; 11 bases agree with TRBD2. The CDR3 coding sequence is TGTGCCAGCAGCCAAGGTGGAACTAGCGGGAGTTCAGATACGCAGTATTTT. It is translated as CASSQGGTSGSSDTQYF. The whole variable domain, filled in from reference TRBV13 and TRBJ2-3, reads AAGVIQSPRHLIKEKRETATLKCYPIPRHDTVYWYQQGPGQDPQFLISFYEKMQSDKGSIPDRFSAQQFSDYHSELNMSSLELGDSALYFCASSQGGTSGSSDTQYFGPGTRLTVL.